This T cell receptor (beta chain) was sequenced for a study of beta chain features in type 1 diabetes listed by TCRdb under 2018. Context from the whole study: No differences in mean age, gender distribution, total cell number or subset yield were found between patients and healthy donors. A total of roughly 99,000,000 sorted cells were examined across all samples, and the number of cells per subset was strongly correlated with RNA yield. The study compared the TCRB repertoires of sorted circulating CD4+ T cell subsets in recently diagnosed type 1 diabetes patients with those in matched healthy donors. Regulatory and stem cell-like memory subsets were isolated from only 8 patients and about eight healthy donors, whereas naive and central memory subsets came from all 30 or so donors. What the authors observed across the whole study: PCR might favor shorter templates, but patient and control samples were amplified and corrected together, so any skew would affect both groups equally. A moderate but significant shortening of TCRB CDR3 length was observed in type 1 diabetes patients in all four CD4+ subsets. Naive, central memory and regulatory TCRB repertoires appeared more similar among patients than among healthy donors. Fewer insertions and more nucleotide deletions at VDJ recombination sites were observed in patients with type 1 diabetes, implying thymic rearrangement abnormalities. Because cDNA was sequenced instead of genomic DNA, highly expressing activated cells could be over-represented, though the groups showed no difference in activation or CD3 levels. Only small numbers of individuals were included in the HLA sub-analyses, which left unresolved whether HLA type had any influence on TCRB rearrangement.

In its sample, this clone was seen a few times. Its antigen remains unidentified. No base quality values were provided; no much bigger clone lies one nucleotide off. All of the isolated RNA was reverse transcribed with the High Capacity cDNA Reverse Transcription Kit, so expressed TCRB transcripts were sequenced. Deep immunoSEQ sequencing was applied to naive, central memory and regulatory T cell samples, giving an average of about 3.4 million total reads per sample. After sorted cells were lysed in RLT buffer, RNA was extracted with DNase-treated RNeasy Micro or Mini kits, with the choice depending on cell number. Each cell subset was processed on its own to prevent cross-contamination, while patient and healthy donor samples were processed together. TCRB sequences were amplified from cDNA with the immunoSEQ multiplex PCR, producing 87-bp fragments spanning the CDR3 region. The amplicons were sequenced using the Illumina HiSeq platform. In the paper's pipeline: Synthetic template baselines were used to correct PCR bias computationally, reads within Hamming distance 2 were collapsed together, and singletons that could not be merged were discarded. Reads were aligned against IMGT so that V, D and J genes, CDR3 length and insertions or deletions at six rearrangement sites could be assigned. Clonotype counts were normalized to sorted cell number within each subset before computing true diversity and Gini coefficients with the tcR R package. The overlap coefficient, calculated on TCRB nucleotide sequences, was used to measure repertoire sharing. Out-of-frame TCRB sequences from naive cells were analyzed as a proxy for the pre-selection repertoire. TCRdb re-hosts the immuneACCESS table, in-frame sequences only. Its copies lack some clones; in the studies checked, an unresolved V gene accounts for under half of them, and the cause for the rest is not known. That table supplies the V and J calls and clone size; D and trimming were determined from the DNA. The sample includes around 690,000 clones, with over 10% observed a single time. The ten largest account for more than 0.09% of the sample.

Each donor gave one peripheral blood draw, averaging approximately 120 mL, which was collected into heparinised tubes. A BD FACSAria II and a panel including CD45RO, CCR7, CD25, CD127, CD95 and CD27 were used to sort naive, central memory, regulatory and stem cell-like memory CD4+ T cells. Purity was above 95% for every sorted population. PBMCs were separated immediately by Lymphoprep density gradient centrifugation and were stained directly, without being cultured. To minimize batch effects, samples were stained and sorted in pairs, one healthy donor with one patient per experiment. Taken from the germline V gene (reference sequence), the CDR1 and CDR2 loops are SEHNR and FQNEAQ. V and J are truncated by 5 bases and 0 bases respectively, leaving an intervening sequence of 18 bases. Counted from cysteine to phenylalanine, this CDR3 has 17 amino acids. This entry keeps only the CDR3 DNA: 51 bases, framed from base 1.

This clonotype originated in a man under 40 with type 1 diabetes. This chain joins TRBV7-9 to TRBJ2-3; a tentative D call is TRBD1 (5 bases match). Source material: naive CD4+ T cells from blood. This specimen's cell subset or site label, interpreted: true naive CD4+ T cells. CDR3 reads: CASSRRGGQASTDTQYF. The nucleotide sequence reads as follows: TGTGCCAGCAGCCGAAGGGGCGGACAAGCTAGCACAGATACGCAGTATTTT. Joined to the reference TRBV7-9 and TRBJ2-3 proteins, this CDR3 gives the full variable domain: DTGVSQNPRHKITKRGQNVTFRCDPISEHNRLYWYRQTLGQGPEFLTYFQNEAQLEKSRLLSDRFSAERPKGSFSTLEIQRTEQGDSAMYLCASSRRGGQASTDTQYFGPGTRLTVL.